Sequencing of this T cell receptor (beta chain) was carried out in a study of T cells in Graves' hyperthyroidism and ophthalmopathy (dated by TCRdb to the late 2010s). Regarding the research as a whole: Peripheral blood was collected at initial diagnosis, before any treatment. To identify distinguishing TCR V-J signatures, a discovery cohort of some 99 patients was used, comprising 40 to 45 with Graves' ophthalmopathy and 57 with stable Graves' hyperthyroidism. Prospective prediction of ophthalmopathy was tested in an independent validation cohort consisting of 18 to 20 hyperthyroidism patients and more than 15 patients who later progressed to ophthalmopathy. The 100 or so discovery patients were divided at random into training and test sets in a 7:3 ratio. Thyroid tissue and blood T-cell repertoires from six or seven Graves' hyperthyroidism patients were also compared in the study. Following sampling, methimazole starting at 30 mg daily was given to hyperthyroidism patients, and high-dose intravenous methylprednisolone was given to ophthalmopathy patients. TCR Vbeta CDR3 sequencing of approximately 140 peripheral blood samples (43 ophthalmopathy, 70 to 85 hyperthyroidism and roughly 17 progressor patients) is reported in the paper. The investigation overall reported the following: In validation, the model predicted progression to ophthalmopathy a median of roughly six months before onset, with about 70% sensitivity and 72.22% specificity. Sample size was not statistically predetermined, and investigators were not blinded to group allocation. Most expanded thyroid clonotypes (frequency above 0.001) were also detected in blood, suggesting blood repertoires may reflect thyroid immune responses. A 13 V-J signature model separated ophthalmopathy from stable hyperthyroidism, with roughly 88% sensitivity and roughly 84% specificity in cross-validation and 80%/75% in testing.

From the cysteine up to the phenylalanine, the CDR3 has a length of 15 residues. The only DNA kept is the CDR3, 45 bases in frame from the first base. Sequences SGHRS (CDR1) and YFSETQ (CDR2) are obtained from the germline V gene. This clonotype has a handful of counts. This receptor's antigen is unknown. At one end, the junction sequence differs from germline, possibly due to a read error. TCR beta CDR3 regions were amplified from RNA transcripts. For the first round of RT-PCR on the TCR CDR3, the HTBI primer set was used together with the Qiagen OneStep RT-PCR kit. Libraries were constructed in a second round of multiplex PCR, after which size selection and purification were performed. Libraries were sequenced paired-end with 100 bp reads on an Illumina HiSeq2000. The authors' analysis ran thus. Raw data were processed with SOAPnuke, discarding reads with adapters, uncalled bases, mean Phred below 15, or no exact constant-primer or identifier match. COPE v1.2.5 was used to merge the high-quality paired reads, and each unique nucleotide sequence was defined as a clonotype. MiTCR v1.1 was used to align the clonotypes against IMGT TRBV, TRBD and TRBJ reference segments. The analysis was restricted to V-J combinations with a frequency above 0.0001, which together covered over 99% of the repertoires. The TCS score was defined as the ratio of F50 (clonal expansion) to E x V (chaos), calculated using BLOSUM62-based TCRdist between CDR3 peptides within each V-J. Welch's t-statistics and random forest reduced some 510 V-J features to roughly 13, which were used in a naive Bayes classifier (R e1071). Starting from the raw public reads, TCRdb applied fastp trimming at Q25, assembled clones with MiXCR and retained in-frame beta chains. Rows matching on CDR3 protein sequence are summarized as one entry with the most common DNA and genes. TCRdb's processing, not the authors', yielded these V and J calls. The sample contains fewer than 400,000 distinct CDR3 sequences, 15% to 18% of them found a single time. Together, the top ten hold 28% of the sample.

Hyperthyroidism patients were newly diagnosed, with disease duration under 2 months, and aged 18 to 65 years. Patients with uncontrolled infections, other autoimmune diseases, pregnancy or lactation were excluded. Clinical symptoms, serum thyroxine and TRAb, thyroid ultrasound, and orbital computed tomography formed the basis for the diagnoses. Blood from progressor patients was collected at the time of first diagnosis with hyperthyroidism, before any ophthalmopathy symptoms had appeared. PBMCs were separated from 7.5 to 10 ml of fresh peripheral blood using Ficoll-Paque density gradient centrifugation. Progressor patients were first diagnosed with Graves' hyperthyroidism and then developed ophthalmopathy during follow-up. Total RNA was extracted with Trizol reagent, and quality was checked on an Agilent 2100 Bioanalyzer.

The TCR originated in a woman under 30 with Graves' hyperthyroidism that later progressed to Graves' ophthalmopathy. Sequencing used blood. The V and J genes are TRBV5-1 and TRBJ2-2; TRBD2 is a weak D gene call, 5 bases matching. The sequenced DNA is TGCGCCAGCAGCTTGGTCAAAGGAGGCACCGGGGAGCCGTTTTTT. Its protein product is CASSLVKGGTGEPFF. Here the CDR3 is joined to the reference TRBV5-1 and TRBJ2-2 genes, and the full variable domain is: KAGVTQTPRYLIKTRGQQVTLSCSPISGHRSVSWYQQTPGQGLQFLFEYFSETQRNKGNFPGRFSGRQFSNSRSEMNVSTLELGDSALYLCASSLVKGGTGEPFFGEGSRLTVL.